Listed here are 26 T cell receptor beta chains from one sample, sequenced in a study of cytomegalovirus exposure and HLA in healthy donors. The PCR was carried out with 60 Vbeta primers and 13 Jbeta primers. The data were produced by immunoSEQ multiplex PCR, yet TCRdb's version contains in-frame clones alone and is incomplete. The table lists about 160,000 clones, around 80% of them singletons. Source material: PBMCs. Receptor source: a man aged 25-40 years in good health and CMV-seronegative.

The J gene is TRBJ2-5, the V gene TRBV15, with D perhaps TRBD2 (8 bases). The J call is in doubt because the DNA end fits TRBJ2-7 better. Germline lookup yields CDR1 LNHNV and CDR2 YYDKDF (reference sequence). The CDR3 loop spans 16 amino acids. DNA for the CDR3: TGTGCCACCAGCAGTGAGAATAGCGGGACAGCCTACGAGCAGTACTTC. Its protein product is CATSSENSGTAYEQYF.

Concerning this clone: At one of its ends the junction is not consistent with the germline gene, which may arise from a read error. CDR3 protein: CAGSQGAGLDEQYF. The CDR3 region has the DNA TGCGCCGGCAGCCAAGGGGCGGGGCTGGACGAGCAGTACTTC. The rearrangement uses TRBV4-1 and TRBJ2-7; TRBD2 is a possible D gene (6 bases). This CDR3 has 14 residues. In germline, CDR1 is MGHRA, CDR2 YSYEKL.

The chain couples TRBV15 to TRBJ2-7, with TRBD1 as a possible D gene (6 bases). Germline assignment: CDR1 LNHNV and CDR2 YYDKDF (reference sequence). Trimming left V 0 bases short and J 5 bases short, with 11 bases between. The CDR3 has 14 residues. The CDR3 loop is CATSRDRGVNEQYF. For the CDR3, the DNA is TGTGCCACCAGCAGAGACAGGGGAGTAAACGAGCAGTACTTC.

The CDR3 DNA sequence: TGTGCCAGCAGTTTGAGTCCCCAAGACTCCTACAATGAGCAGTTCTTC. It yields the protein CASSLSPQDSYNEQFF. J is TRBJ2-1 and V is TRBV28; no definite D call. CDR1 is MDHEN, CDR2 SYDVKM, per germline. This CDR3 has 16 residues. Trimming took 3 bases from V and 0 from J, leaving 12 bases between them.

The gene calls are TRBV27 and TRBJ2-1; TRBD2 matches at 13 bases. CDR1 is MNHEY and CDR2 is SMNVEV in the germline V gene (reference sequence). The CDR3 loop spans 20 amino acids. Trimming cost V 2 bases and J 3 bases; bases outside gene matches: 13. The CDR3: CASSLTRTSGSGLVYNEQFF. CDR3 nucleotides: TGTGCCAGCAGTTTAACCAGGACTAGCGGGAGTGGTCTGGTCTACAATGAGCAGTTCTTC.

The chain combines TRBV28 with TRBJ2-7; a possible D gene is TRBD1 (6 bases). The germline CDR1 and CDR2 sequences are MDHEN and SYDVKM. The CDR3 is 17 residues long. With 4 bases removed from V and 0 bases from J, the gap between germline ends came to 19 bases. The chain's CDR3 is CASSSVLNRVRSYEQYF. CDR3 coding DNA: TGTGCCAGCAGTTCAGTGTTAAACAGGGTCCGCTCCTACGAGCAGTACTTC.

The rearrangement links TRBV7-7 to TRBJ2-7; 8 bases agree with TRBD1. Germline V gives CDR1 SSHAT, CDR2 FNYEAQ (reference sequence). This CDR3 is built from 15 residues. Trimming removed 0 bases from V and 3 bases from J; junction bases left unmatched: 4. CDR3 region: CASSLAGDRGYEQYF. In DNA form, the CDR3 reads TGTGCCAGCAGCTTAGCTGGTGACAGGGGCTACGAGCAGTACTTC. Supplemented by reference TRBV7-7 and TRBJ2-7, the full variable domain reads GAGVSQSPRYKVTKRGQDVTLRCDPISSHATLYWYQQALGQGPEFLTYFNYEAQPDKSGLPSDRFSAERPEGSISTLTIQRTEQRDSAMYRCASSLAGDRGYEQYFGPGTRLTVT.

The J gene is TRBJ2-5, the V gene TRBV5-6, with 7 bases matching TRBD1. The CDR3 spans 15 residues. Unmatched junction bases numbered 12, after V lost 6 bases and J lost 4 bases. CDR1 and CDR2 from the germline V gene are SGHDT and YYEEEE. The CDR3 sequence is CASTLLGGDIETQYF. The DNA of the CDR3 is TGTGCCAGCACCTTATTAGGGGGCGATATAGAGACCCAGTACTTC.

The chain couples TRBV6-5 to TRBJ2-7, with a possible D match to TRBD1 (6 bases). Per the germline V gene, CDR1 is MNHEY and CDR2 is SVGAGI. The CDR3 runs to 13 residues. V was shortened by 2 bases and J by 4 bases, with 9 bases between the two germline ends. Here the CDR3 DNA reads TGTGCCAGCAGTTACAGACAGGCGTACGAGCAGTACTTC. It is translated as CASSYRQAYEQYF.

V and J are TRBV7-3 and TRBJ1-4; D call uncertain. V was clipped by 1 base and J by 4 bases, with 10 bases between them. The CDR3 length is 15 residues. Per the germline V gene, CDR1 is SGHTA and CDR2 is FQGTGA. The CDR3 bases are TGTGCCAGCAGCTTAATGGGAGGAGTTAATGAAAAACTGTTTTTT. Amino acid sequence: CASSLMGGVNEKLFF.

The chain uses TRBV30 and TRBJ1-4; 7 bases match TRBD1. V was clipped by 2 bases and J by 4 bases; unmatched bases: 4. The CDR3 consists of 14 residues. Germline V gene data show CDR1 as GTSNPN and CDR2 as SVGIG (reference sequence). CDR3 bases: TGTGCCTGGAGTACGGGACAGAATAATGAAAAACTGTTTTTT. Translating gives CAWSTGQNNEKLFF.

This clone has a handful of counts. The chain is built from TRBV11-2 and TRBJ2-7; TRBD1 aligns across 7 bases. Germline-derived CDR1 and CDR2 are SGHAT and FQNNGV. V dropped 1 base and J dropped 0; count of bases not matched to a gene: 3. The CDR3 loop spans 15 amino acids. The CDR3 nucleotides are TGTGCCAGCAGCTTAGGACAGGGCCTCTCCTACGAGCAGTACTTC. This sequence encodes CASSLGQGLSYEQYF. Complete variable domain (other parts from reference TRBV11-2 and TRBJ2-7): EAGVAQSPRYKIIEKRQSVAFWCNPISGHATLYWYQQILGQGPKLLIQFQNNGVVDDSQLPKDRFSAERLKGVDSTLKIQPAKLEDSAVYLCASSLGQGLSYEQYFGPGTRLTVT.

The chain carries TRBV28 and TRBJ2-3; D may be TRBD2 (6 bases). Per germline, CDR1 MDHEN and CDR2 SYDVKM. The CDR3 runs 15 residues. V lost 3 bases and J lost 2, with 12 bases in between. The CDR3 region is CASSLGGWNTDTQYF. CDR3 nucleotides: TGTGCCAGCAGTTTGGGGGGATGGAACACAGATACGCAGTATTTT.

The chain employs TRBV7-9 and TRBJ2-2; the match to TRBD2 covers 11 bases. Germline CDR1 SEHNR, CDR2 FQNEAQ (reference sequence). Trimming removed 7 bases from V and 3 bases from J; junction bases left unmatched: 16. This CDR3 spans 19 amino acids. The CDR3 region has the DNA TGTGCCAGCACCTATAGAACTGTCCTAGCGGGGGGACACACCGGGGAGCTGTTTTTT. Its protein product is CASTYRTVLAGGHTGELFF.

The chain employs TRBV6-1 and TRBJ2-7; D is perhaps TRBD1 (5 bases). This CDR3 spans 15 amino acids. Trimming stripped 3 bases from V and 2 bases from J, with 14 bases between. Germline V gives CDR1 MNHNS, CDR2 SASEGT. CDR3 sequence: CASSEVRGPAYEQYF. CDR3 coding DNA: TGTGCCAGCAGTGAGGTAAGGGGCCCGGCCTACGAGCAGTACTTC.

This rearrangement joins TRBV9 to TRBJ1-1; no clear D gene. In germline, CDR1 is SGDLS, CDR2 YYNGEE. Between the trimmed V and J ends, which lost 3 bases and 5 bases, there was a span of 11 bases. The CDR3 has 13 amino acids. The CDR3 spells CASSAQMRTEAFF. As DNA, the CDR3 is TGTGCCAGCAGCGCCCAGATGCGGACTGAAGCTTTCTTT.

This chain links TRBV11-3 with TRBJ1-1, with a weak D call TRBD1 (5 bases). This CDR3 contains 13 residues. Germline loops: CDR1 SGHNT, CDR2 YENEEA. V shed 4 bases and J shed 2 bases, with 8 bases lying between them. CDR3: CASSYDSNTEAFF. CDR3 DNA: TGTGCCAGCAGCTACGACAGCAACACTGAAGCTTTCTTT. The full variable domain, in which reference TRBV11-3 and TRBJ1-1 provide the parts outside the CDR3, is EAGVVQSPRYKIIEKKQPVAFWCNPISGHNTLYWYLQNLGQGPELLIRYENEEAVDDSQLPKDRFSAERLKGVDSTLKIQPAELGDSAVYLCASSYDSNTEAFFGQGTRLTVV.

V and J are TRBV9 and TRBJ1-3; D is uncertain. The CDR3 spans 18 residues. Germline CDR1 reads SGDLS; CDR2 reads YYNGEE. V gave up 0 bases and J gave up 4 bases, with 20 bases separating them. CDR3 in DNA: TGTGCCAGCAGCGTAGCTACCTCCAGACTGAGTCGGGGAAACACCATATATTTT. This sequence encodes CASSVATSRLSRGNTIYF. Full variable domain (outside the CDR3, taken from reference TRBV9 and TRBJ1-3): DSGVTQTPKHLITATGQRVTLRCSPRSGDLSVYWYQQSLDQGLQFLIQYYNGEERAKGNILERFSAQQFPDLHSELNLSSLELGDSALYFCASSVATSRLSRGNTIYFGEGSWLTVV.

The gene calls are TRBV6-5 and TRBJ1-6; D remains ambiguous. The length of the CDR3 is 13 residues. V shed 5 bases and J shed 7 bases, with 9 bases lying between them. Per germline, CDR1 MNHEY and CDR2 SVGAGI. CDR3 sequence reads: CASSPPLNSPLHF. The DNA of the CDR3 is TGTGCCAGCAGTCCCCCCCTCAATTCACCCCTCCACTTT.

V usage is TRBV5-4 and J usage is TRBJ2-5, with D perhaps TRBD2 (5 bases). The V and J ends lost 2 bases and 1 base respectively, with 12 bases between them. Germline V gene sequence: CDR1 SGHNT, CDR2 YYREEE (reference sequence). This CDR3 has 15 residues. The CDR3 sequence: CASSFSSGAQETQYF. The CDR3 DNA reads TGTGCCAGCAGCTTTTCCAGCGGAGCCCAAGAGACCCAGTACTTC. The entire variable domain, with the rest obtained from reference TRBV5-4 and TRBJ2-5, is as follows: ETGVTQSPTHLIKTRGQQVTLRCSSQSGHNTVSWYQQALGQGPQFIFQYYREEENGRGNFPPRFSGLQFPNYSSELNVNALELDDSALYLCASSFSSGAQETQYFGPGTRLLVL.

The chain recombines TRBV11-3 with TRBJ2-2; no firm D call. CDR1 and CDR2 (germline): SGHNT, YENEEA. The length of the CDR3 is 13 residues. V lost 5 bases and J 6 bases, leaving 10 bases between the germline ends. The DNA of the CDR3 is TGTGCCAGCAGCGTTGAGTATTCCGGGGAGCTGTTTTTT. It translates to CASSVEYSGELFF.

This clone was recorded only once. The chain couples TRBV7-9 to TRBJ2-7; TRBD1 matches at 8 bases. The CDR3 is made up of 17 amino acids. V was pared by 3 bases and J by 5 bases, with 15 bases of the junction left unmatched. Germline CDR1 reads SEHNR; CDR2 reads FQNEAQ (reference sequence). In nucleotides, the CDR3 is TGTGCCAGCAGCTTTGATGCGGGGACAGGAAGAGAGGACGAGCAGTACTTC. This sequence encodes CASSFDAGTGREDEQYF. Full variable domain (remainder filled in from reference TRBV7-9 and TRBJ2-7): DTGVSQNPRHKITKRGQNVTFRCDPISEHNRLYWYRQTLGQGPEFLTYFQNEAQLEKSRLLSDRFSAERPKGSFSTLEIQRTEQGDSAMYLCASSFDAGTGREDEQYFGPGTRLTVT.

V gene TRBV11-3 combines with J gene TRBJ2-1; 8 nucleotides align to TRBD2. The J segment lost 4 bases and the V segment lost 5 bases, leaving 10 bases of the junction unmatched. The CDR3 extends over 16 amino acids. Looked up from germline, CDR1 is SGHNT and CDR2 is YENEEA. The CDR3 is CASSRISGSGYNEQFF. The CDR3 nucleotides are TGTGCCAGCAGCCGAATAAGCGGGAGTGGGTACAATGAGCAGTTCTTC.

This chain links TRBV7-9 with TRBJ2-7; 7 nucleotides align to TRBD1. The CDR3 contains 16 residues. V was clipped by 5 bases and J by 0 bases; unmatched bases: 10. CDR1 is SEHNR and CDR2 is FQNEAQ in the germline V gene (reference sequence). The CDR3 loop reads CASSQTWGTVSYEQYF. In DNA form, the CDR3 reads TGTGCCAGCAGCCAAACTTGGGGGACAGTCTCCTACGAGCAGTACTTC.

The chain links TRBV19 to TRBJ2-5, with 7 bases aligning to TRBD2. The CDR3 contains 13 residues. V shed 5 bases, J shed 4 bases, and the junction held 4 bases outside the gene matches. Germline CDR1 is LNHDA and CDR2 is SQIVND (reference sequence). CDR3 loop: CASSPVAGETQYF. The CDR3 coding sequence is TGTGCCAGTAGTCCCGTAGCGGGAGAGACCCAGTACTTC.

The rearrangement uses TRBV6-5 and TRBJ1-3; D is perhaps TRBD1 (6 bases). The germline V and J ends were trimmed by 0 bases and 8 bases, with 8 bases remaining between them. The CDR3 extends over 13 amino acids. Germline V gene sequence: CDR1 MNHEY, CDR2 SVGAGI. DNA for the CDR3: TGTGCCAGCAGTTACTCGCCAGGGGACACCATATATTTT. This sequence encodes CASSYSPGDTIYF.